This is a list of T cell receptor beta chains from one sample in a study of blood T cell repertoires in COVID-19. Sequenced by immunoSEQ multiplex PCR; TCRdb stores in-frame clones only, minus some. There are 200,000 to 300,000 clones in the sample; 70% to 90% occur only once, and 4.5% to 5.5% lies in the top ten. The source material was peripheral blood. The receptors were gathered from a man between 45 and 60 years old with COVID-19, enrolled during active disease. CDR3s include the opening cysteine and the closing phenylalanine or tryptophan. The D gene is left open where the match is weak. Clone size, where shown, is once, few, many, or a class for clones that have expanded.

j_gene	abundance	v_gene	d_gene	CDR3nt	CDR3aa
TRBJ2-3	NA	TRBV15	NA	TGTGCCACCAGCAGAGGACTAAAGACTGATACGCAGTATTTT	CATSRGLKTDTQYF
TRBJ2-7	NA	TRBV6-4	NA	TGTGCCAGCAGTGCAAATCCAGGGCAAGGGAAGCAGTACTTC	CASSANPGQGKQYF
TRBJ2-3	NA	TRBV10-1	NA	TGCGCCAGCAGTTCCGGACTGGAGCGCCCAGATACGCAGTATTTT	CASSSGLERPDTQYF
TRBJ1-5	NA	TRBV4-1	NA	TGCGCCAGCAGCCAAGAGTTGACAGGAACCAAGCCCCAGCATTTT	CASSQELTGTKPQHF
TRBJ2-5	NA	TRBV27	TRBD2	TGTGCCAGCAGTCCTCTAGCGGGGCCAGGAGAGACCCAGTACTTC	CASSPLAGPGETQYF
TRBJ2-1	NA	TRBV3-1/TRBV3-2	NA	TGTGCCAGCAGCCAAGATTGGCAGGGAACCTACAATGAGCAGTTCTTC	CASSQDWQGTYNEQFF
TRBJ1-2	NA	TRBV7-2	TRBD1	TGTGCCAGCAGCTGGGACAGGGTGACCTATGGCTACACCTTC	CASSWDRVTYGYTF
TRBJ2-5	NA	TRBV7-2	TRBD2	TGTGCCAGCAGTTGGGGGGGAACACAAGAGACCCAGTACTTC	CASSWGGTQETQYF
TRBJ2-7	few	TRBV28	NA	TGTGCCAGCAGTTTTGGCCGGGACAACGAGCAGTACTTC	CASSFGRDNEQYF
TRBJ1-5	NA	TRBV28	NA	TGTGCCACCACCGGGACTGAGAATCAGCCCCAGCATTTT	CATTGTENQPQHF
TRBJ1-3	once	TRBV28	NA	TGTGCCAGCAGTTTTGGTCGGGGGTCTGGAAACACCATATATTTT	CASSFGRGSGNTIYF
TRBJ2-1	NA	TRBV15	NA	TGTGCCACCAGCAGAGTATACAATGAGCAGTTCTTC	CATSRVYNEQFF
TRBJ2-5	NA	TRBV25-1	NA	TGTGCCAGCAGTGAACTAGCTAATATTGAGACCCAGTACTTC	CASSELANIETQYF
TRBJ1-6	few	TRBV28	NA	TGTGCCAGCAGTCCGTTCCGTGTCCCAGGGTGGGGTTCACCCCTCCACTTT	CASSPFRVPGWGSPLHF
TRBJ1-5	NA	TRBV30	NA	TGTGCCTGGAGTGTACGAGGGGGAGCGTCTCAGCCCCAGCATTTT	CAWSVRGGASQPQHF
TRBJ1-1	NA	TRBV28	TRBD1	TGTGCCAGCAGTCGACCGGGACAGGGCCACCATGAAGCTTTCTTT	CASSRPGQGHHEAFF
TRBJ1-1	NA	TRBV9	TRBD1	TGTGCCAGCAGCGCGGGACAGGGGCAAGAAGCTTTCTTT	CASSAGQGQEAFF
TRBJ1-1	NA	TRBV30	NA	TGTGCCCGAACCGACAGTTACACTGAAGCTTTCTTT	CARTDSYTEAFF
TRBJ1-2	NA	TRBV3-1/TRBV3-2	NA	TGTGCCAGCAGCCGTAATGGGGCTTGGGGCGGCTACACCTTC	CASSRNGAWGGYTF
TRBJ2-1	few	TRBV24-1	TRBD1	TGTGCCACCAGTGCGATTGGGACAGGGAGGATAGATGAGCAGTTCTTC	CATSAIGTGRIDEQFF
TRBJ1-2	NA	TRBV25-1	TRBD1	TGTGCCAGCAGTGATAGGACAGGGGGCCCAACGGGCGGCTACACCTTC	CASSDRTGGPTGGYTF
TRBJ2-1	few	TRBV11-3	NA	TGTGCCAGCAGCTACGGGGAGTGGGATGAGCAGTTCTTC	CASSYGEWDEQFF
TRBJ2-7	NA	TRBV20-1	NA	TGCAGTGTGGTTGGGGCGTACGAGCAGTACTTC	CSVVGAYEQYF
TRBJ2-1	NA	TRBV6-6	NA	TGTGCCAGCGGTCAACCGGGCAATGAGCAGTTCTTC	CASGQPGNEQFF
TRBJ2-7	NA	TRBV3-1/TRBV3-2	TRBD1	TGTGCCAGCAGCCCCTCGGACAGGGTCGGCTACGAGCAGTACTTC	CASSPSDRVGYEQYF
TRBJ1-6	NA	TRBV4-3	NA	TGCGCCAGCAGCCAAACCCGAGGGTCTTCACCCCTCCACTTT	CASSQTRGSSPLHF
TRBJ1-2	once	TRBV4-2	TRBD1	TGTGCCAGCAGCCGCCACACTCGCTCACAGGGGGAGGATAACTATGGCTACACCTTC	CASSRHTRSQGEDNYGYTF
TRBJ1-1	NA	TRBV7-9	TRBD1	TGTGCCAGCAGCCAAGGACAGGGGGGGACTGAAGCTTTCTTT	CASSQGQGGTEAFF
TRBJ2-1	NA	TRBV10-3	TRBD2	TGTGCCACCGAGACTAGCGGGGGTTCCCACCCCTACAATGAGCAGTTCTTC	CATETSGGSHPYNEQFF
TRBJ1-5	few	TRBV6-6	NA	TGTGCCAGCATGGGTTTAAGGGGCGACCAGCCCCAGCATTTT	CASMGLRGDQPQHF
TRBJ1-3	NA	TRBV2	TRBD1	TGTGCCAGCAGTCGGGACAGGTTATCTGGAAACACCATATATTTT	CASSRDRLSGNTIYF
TRBJ2-1	NA	TRBV5-1	NA	TGCGCCAGCAGCTTGGAACTAGCTCGTAATGAGCAGTTCTTC	CASSLELARNEQFF
TRBJ1-1	NA	TRBV6-2/TRBV6-3	TRBD1	TGTGCCAGCAGTTACCCGAGAGGGACAGCTGAAGCTTTCTTT	CASSYPRGTAEAFF
TRBJ2-3	NA	TRBV10-3	NA	TGTGCCATCAGTGGCGGGCAGACTAGCACAGATACGCAGTATTTT	CAISGGQTSTDTQYF
TRBJ2-1	NA	TRBV5-1	TRBD2	TGCGCCAGCAGCTTGTTTCCTAGCGGGGGCTCCTACAATGAGCAGTTCTTC	CASSLFPSGGSYNEQFF
TRBJ2-5	NA	TRBV6-6	NA	TGTGCCAGCAGTTACTCGACTTTTGAGTCGGAGACCCAGTACTTC	CASSYSTFESETQYF
TRBJ2-7	NA	TRBV11-2	TRBD2	TGTGCCAGCAGGGACAGCGGGGGATCCTACGAGCAGTACTTC	CASRDSGGSYEQYF
TRBJ2-5	NA	TRBV6-5	TRBD2	TGTGCCAGCACCCTAGTAGCGGGGGGGCAGGAGACCCAGTACTTC	CASTLVAGGQETQYF
TRBJ1-2	NA	TRBV7-2	NA	TGTGCCAGCAGCTCCCCCGTCAAGGAGTCGCGGGAATCTGGCTACACCTTC	CASSSPVKESRESGYTF
TRBJ2-1	NA	TRBV7-2	NA	TGTGCCAGCAGCTTAGGTGGGAGGACGAACGAGCAGTTCTTC	CASSLGGRTNEQFF
TRBJ2-7	NA	TRBV6-5	TRBD1	TGTGCCAGCAGAGACACGGGACAGCTGCTTTACGAGCAGTACTTC	CASRDTGQLLYEQYF